The 26 T cell receptor beta chains below were found in one sample sequenced in a study of OX40 agonist ivuxolimab in advanced cancers. Measured with immunoSEQ multiplex PCR; TCRdb has only the in-frame clones, and not every one. Of about 73,000 clones detected, roughly 90% appear once; the ten largest clones hold roughly 0.5%. The specimen was CD4+ or CD8+ T cells sorted from blood, collected in a trial of the OX40 agonist ivuxolimab. The receptors were sampled from an adult with an advanced solid tumor such as melanoma, head and neck, liver or kidney cancer.

This clone has more than one count but fewer than ten. The chain carries TRBV7-9 and TRBJ2-1; 7 bases are shared with TRBD2. CDR1 SEHNR and CDR2 FQNEAQ come from the germline V gene (reference sequence). Losses at the gene ends were 0 bases for V and 2 bases for J; bases not matched to a gene: 4. The length of the CDR3 is 16 residues. As DNA, the CDR3 is TGTGCCAGCAGCTTAGCGCTACTAGCGACCTACAATGAGCAGTTCTTC. This codes for CASSLALLATYNEQFF.

This clone occurred once. J is TRBJ2-3 and V is TRBV11-2; no clear D. The CDR3 is 14 residues long. Germline V CDR1 and CDR2: SGHAT, FQNNGV. Trimming left V 6 bases short and J 6 bases short, with 16 bases between. The DNA of the CDR3 is TGTGCCAGCAGTGAGCTGGGTTGGGCGGATACGCAGTATTTT. Translation: CASSELGWADTQYF. Full variable domain (rest looked up from reference TRBV11-2 and TRBJ2-3): EAGVAQSPRYKIIEKRQSVAFWCNPISGHATLYWYQQILGQGPKLLIQFQNNGVVDDSQLPKDRFSAERLKGVDSTLKIQPAKLEDSAVYLCASSELGWADTQYFGPGTRLTVL.

CDR3 nucleotide sequence: TGTGCCAGCAGCCCACGAGGAGGAGGGAACTATGGCTACACCTTC. Its protein is CASSPRGGGNYGYTF. This chain links TRBV4-2 with TRBJ1-2, with no clear D. Germline V gene lookup returns CDR1 LGHNA and CDR2 YNFKEQ. V lost 4 bases, J lost 2 bases, and 14 bases lay in between. The CDR3 has 15 amino acids.

This sequence joins TRBV28 and TRBJ1-1, with D maybe TRBD1 (6 bases). With 7 bases removed from V and 8 bases from J, the gap between germline ends came to 17 bases. Germline V CDR1 and CDR2: MDHEN, SYDVKM. This CDR3 is 13 amino acids long. The CDR3 protein is CASNPTGRTEAFF. The CDR3 coding sequence is TGTGCCAGCAACCCAACAGGGAGGACAGAAGCTTTCTTT.

J is TRBJ2-5 and V is TRBV7-3; D unclear. The CDR3 covers 13 residues. Germline V gene lookup returns CDR1 SGHTA and CDR2 FQGTGA. Trimming pared 4 bases from V and 0 bases from J, leaving 6 bases between. CDR3 region: CASSYTYQETQYF. In nucleotides, the CDR3 is TGTGCCAGCAGCTACACCTACCAAGAGACCCAGTACTTC.

The chain combines TRBV5-1 with TRBJ2-4; a possible D gene is TRBD1 (5 bases). There are 13 residues in the CDR3. The V gene lost 5 bases and the J gene lost 5 bases, with 11 bases spanning the gap. Germline V gene data show CDR1 as SGHRS and CDR2 as YFSETQ. The CDR3 protein is CASSLQAENIQYF. The CDR3 DNA sequence: TGCGCCAGCAGTTTACAGGCTGAAAACATTCAGTACTTC.

The rearrangement links TRBV7-2 to TRBJ2-3, with a weak D call TRBD1 (6 bases). Per the germline V gene, CDR1 is SGHTA and CDR2 is FQGNSA. The CDR3 runs 15 residues. V lost 5 bases to trimming and J lost 0 bases, with 12 bases between them. The CDR3 region is CASSPTGLSTDTQYF. The CDR3 region has the DNA TGTGCCAGCAGCCCCACAGGGTTAAGCACAGATACGCAGTATTTT.

This chain uses TRBV5-4 with TRBJ2-3; 9 positions match TRBD1. This CDR3 is 14 amino acids long. The V gene's germline CDR1 is SGHNT and CDR2 YYREEE (reference sequence). Trimming cost V 3 bases and J 4 bases; bases outside gene matches: 3. The DNA for the CDR3 is TGTGCCAGCAGCTCGGACAGGGGAGCAGATACGCAGTATTTT. It yields the protein CASSSDRGADTQYF.

This chain connects TRBV14 to TRBJ2-1; the match to TRBD2 covers 7 bases. V shed 0 bases, J shed 3 bases, and the junction held 5 bases outside the gene matches. CDR1 SGHDN and CDR2 FVKESK come from the germline V gene. This CDR3 has 16 amino acids. CDR3 loop: CASSQELLAIYNEQFF. CDR3 DNA sequence: TGTGCCAGCAGCCAAGAGTTACTAGCGATCTACAATGAGCAGTTCTTC.

V gene TRBV7-8 combines with J gene TRBJ2-7; D may be TRBD2 (7 bases). The germline V gene encodes CDR1 SGHVS and CDR2 FQNEAQ. The length of the CDR3 is 14 residues. The V and J ends lost 5 bases and 2 bases respectively, with 13 bases between them. CDR3 in amino acids: CASSPGGRAYEQYF. DNA of the CDR3: TGTGCCAGCAGCCCGGGGGGCAGAGCCTACGAGCAGTACTTC.

The chain recombines TRBV6-1 with TRBJ2-7, with D possibly being TRBD1 (6 bases). The V and J ends lost 11 bases and 4 bases respectively, with 12 bases between them. Per germline, CDR1 MNHNS and CDR2 SASEGT. The CDR3 is made up of 11 amino acids. The CDR3 DNA is TGTGCCGGAGCGCAGGGGTACGAGCAGTACTTC. This codes for CAGAQGYEQYF.

The chain is built from TRBV2 and TRBJ2-1, with unresolved D. Trimming stripped 5 bases from V and 4 bases from J, with 15 bases between. CDR1 SNHLY and CDR2 FYNNEI come from the germline V gene. There are 15 residues in the CDR3. The CDR3 sequence: CASSRDPAPYNEQFF. The CDR3 DNA sequence: TGTGCCAGCAGTAGAGACCCGGCACCATACAATGAGCAGTTCTTC. The full variable domain, in which reference TRBV2 and TRBJ2-1 provide the parts outside the CDR3, is EPEVTQTPSHQVTQMGQEVILRCVPISNHLYFYWYRQILGQKVEFLVSFYNNEISEKSEIFDDQFSVERPDGSNFTLKIRSTKLEDSAMYFCASSRDPAPYNEQFFGPGTRLTVL.

The gene calls are TRBV7-2 and TRBJ2-3; possible D gene TRBD2, 5 bases. CDR1 SGHTA and CDR2 FQGNSA come from the germline V gene. The CDR3 spans 15 residues. The ends were cut back, 1 base at V and 5 bases at J, with 13 bases in the middle. CDR3 sequence reads: CASSLVVGGGDTQYF. CDR3 coding DNA: TGTGCCAGCAGCTTAGTGGTCGGAGGCGGAGATACGCAGTATTTT.

This chain connects TRBV7-2 to TRBJ2-7, with 7 bases that match TRBD2. Losses at the gene ends were 8 bases for V and 2 bases for J; bases not matched to a gene: 9. Germline loops: CDR1 SGHTA, CDR2 FQGNSA. CDR3 length: 14 residues. The CDR3 coding sequence is TGTGCCAGCGGACGGACTAGTTTCGCCTACGAGCAGTACTTC. Its protein is CASGRTSFAYEQYF. Full variable domain (rest looked up from reference TRBV7-2 and TRBJ2-7): GAGVSQSPSNKVTEKGKDVELRCDPISGHTALYWYRQSLGQGLEFLIYFQGNSAPDKSGLPSDRFSAERTGGSVSTLTIQRTQQEDSAVYLCASGRTSFAYEQYFGPGTRLTVT.

This chain joins TRBV2 and TRBJ2-1, with D unresolved. Germline CDR1 SNHLY, CDR2 FYNNEI. V lost 3 bases to trimming and J lost 5 bases, with 8 bases between them. The CDR3 totals 13 residues. This CDR3 reads CASSDPNNNEQFF. The CDR3 bases are TGTGCCAGCAGTGACCCTAATAACAATGAGCAGTTCTTC.

This chain connects TRBV6-5 to TRBJ1-5; D possibly corresponds to TRBD1 (6 bases). Trimming shortened V by 6 bases and J by 7 bases, and 13 bases separated the two germline ends. The V gene's germline CDR1 is MNHEY and CDR2 SVGAGI. The CDR3 sequence is 13 residues long. This chain's CDR3 is CASSPNRDQPQHF. The CDR3 nucleotides read TGTGCCAGCAGCCCAAACAGGGACCAGCCCCAGCATTTT.

The V call is TRBV6-6, the J call TRBJ1-2; 9 nucleotides agree with TRBD1. This CDR3 region has 16 residues. Germline CDR1 and CDR2: MNHNY and SVGAGI (reference sequence). V lost 2 bases and J lost 5; bases outside the gene matches: 9. The CDR3 DNA reads as TGTGCCAGCAGTTACGGCCCCCGGACAGGGGAATATGGCTACACCTTC. As protein: CASSYGPRTGEYGYTF.

The chain has TRBV6-5 and TRBJ2-7, with 7 bases fitting TRBD2. J lost 6 bases, V lost 2 bases, and 10 bases had no gene match. The CDR3 loop spans 15 amino acids. Germline CDR1 MNHEY, CDR2 SVGAGI. CDR3 sequence: CASSYGLGTIGEQYF. CDR3 DNA sequence: TGTGCCAGCAGTTACGGACTAGGTACTATAGGCGAGCAGTACTTC.

The rearrangement uses TRBV30 and TRBJ2-7, with D unclear. The CDR3 is 11 residues long. Trimming removed 0 bases from V and 5 bases from J, with 5 bases in between. Germline V lookup: CDR1 GTSNPN, CDR2 SVGIG (reference sequence). DNA of the CDR3: TGTGCCTGGAGTGTACGGGACGAGCAGTACTTC. The encoded protein is CAWSVRDEQYF.

This chain joins TRBV18 and TRBJ2-5; a possible D gene is TRBD1 (5 bases). V was cut by 4 bases and J by 4 bases, with 10 bases left in between. Germline V gene lookup returns CDR1 KGHSH and CDR2 LQKENI. The CDR3 covers 13 residues. CDR3 residues: CASSLGLRETQYF. The CDR3 coding sequence is TGTGCCAGCTCACTGGGGCTAAGAGAGACCCAGTACTTC.

V is TRBV6-5 and J is TRBJ1-5; D perhaps matches TRBD1 (5 bases). Trimming removed 0 bases at V and 6 bases at J, with 9 bases between. Germline CDR1 reads MNHEY; CDR2 reads SVGAGI. This CDR3 contains 14 residues. CDR3 DNA: TGTGCCAGCAGTTACTCGAGAGGGGCTCAGCCCCAGCATTTT. Protein sequence: CASSYSRGAQPQHF.

V and J are TRBV15 and TRBJ1-6; the D is unclear. Trimming stripped 0 bases from V and 5 bases from J, with 8 bases between. The length of the CDR3 is 15 residues. Germline V lookup: CDR1 LNHNV, CDR2 YYDKDF (reference sequence). The CDR3 spells CATSRDGNDNSPLHF. DNA for the CDR3: TGTGCCACCAGCAGAGATGGAAATGATAATTCACCCCTCCACTTT.

The V and J genes are TRBV5-1 and TRBJ1-5; TRBD1 is a possible D gene (6 bases). V was pared by 5 bases and J by 2 bases, with 11 bases between. CDR1 SGHRS and CDR2 YFSETQ come from the germline V gene. The CDR3 covers 14 residues. The DNA of the CDR3 is TGCGCCAGCAGGAGGGACATTGGCAATCAGCCCCAGCATTTT. It specifies CASRRDIGNQPQHF.

V and J are TRBV27 and TRBJ2-7; either TRBD1 or TRBD2 may fit D (5 bases each). Germline loops: CDR1 MNHEY, CDR2 SMNVEV (reference sequence). The CDR3 runs 15 residues. Trimming pared 4 bases from V and 2 bases from J, leaving 15 bases between. The DNA of the CDR3 is TGTGCCAGCAGTTGGTCCCGGGGCACCACCTACGAGCAGTACTTC. This translates into CASSWSRGTTYEQYF.

This clone occurred once. The genes are TRBV27 and TRBJ2-2; possibly TRBD1 for D (6 bases). The CDR3 spans 14 residues. V was cut by 3 bases and J by 6 bases, with 11 bases left in between. CDR1 and CDR2 from the germline V gene are MNHEY and SMNVEV (reference sequence). Here the CDR3 DNA reads TGTGCCAGCAGTTTCAACAGGGTTGCCGGGGAGCTGTTTTTT. Its protein is CASSFNRVAGELFF.

The chain joins TRBV7-2 to TRBJ2-4; D gene uncertain. This CDR3 contains 14 residues. The germline CDR1 and CDR2 sequences are SGHTA and FQGNSA. The germline V and J ends were trimmed by 4 bases and 0 bases, with 7 bases remaining between them. The CDR3 loop reads CASSSVLAKNIQYF. DNA of the CDR3: TGTGCCAGCAGCTCAGTATTAGCCAAAAACATTCAGTACTTC.